This passage covers 11 T cell receptor beta chains from one sample sequenced in a study of identifying expanded T cells in peripheral blood. The table came from immunoSEQ multiplex PCR; TCRdb's copy has only in-frame clones and leaves some out. The sample has tens of thousands of clones, around 90% seen once. The sequenced material came from blood. These receptors all come from a person between 18 and 69 years old in good health.

The chain carries TRBV9 and TRBJ1-2, with 10 nucleotides matching TRBD1. The germline V gene encodes CDR1 SGDLS and CDR2 YYNGEE. The CDR3 contains 14 residues. V lost 4 bases, J lost 6 bases, and 6 bases stayed unmatched. The chain's CDR3 is CASSRDRGSDGYTF. The CDR3, as DNA: TGTGCCAGCAGCCGGGACAGGGGATCGGATGGCTACACCTTC.

The gene calls are TRBV9 and TRBJ1-2; tentatively, D is TRBD1 (5 bases). The germline gives CDR1 SGDLS, CDR2 YYNGEE. CDR3 length equals 15 residues. V lost 0 bases and J 7 bases, leaving 16 bases between the germline ends. The DNA of the CDR3 is TGTGCCAGCAGCGTAGACAGGAATCTCCGGGGTGGCTACACCTTC. This translates into CASSVDRNLRGGYTF.

This CDR3 reads CASSLATSGRVYEQFF. CDR3 DNA: TGTGCCAGCAGCTTAGCGACTAGCGGGAGAGTTTATGAGCAGTTCTTC. The genes are TRBV7-2 and TRBJ2-1; TRBD2 agrees at 12 bases. In germline, CDR1 is SGHTA, CDR2 FQGNSA. V trimming: 0 bases; J trimming: 8 bases; junction bases outside the gene matches: 5. The CDR3 sequence is 16 residues long.

The rearrangement joins TRBV5-4 to TRBJ1-4; D not resolved. V lost 2 bases to trimming and J lost 8 bases, with 13 bases between them. Germline V gene sequence: CDR1 SGHNT, CDR2 YYREEE (reference sequence). CDR3 length equals 14 residues. The CDR3 DNA is TGTGCCAGCAGCTTAGGTGCCGGGAGAGAAAAACTGTTTTTT. Its protein is CASSLGAGREKLFF.

The rearrangement links TRBV19 to TRBJ1-2; maybe TRBD1 (5 bases). Germline loops: CDR1 LNHDA, CDR2 SQIVND (reference sequence). There are 15 residues in the CDR3. With 7 bases removed from V and 4 bases from J, the gap between germline ends came to 19 bases. CDR3 loop: CASTQSPKGVYGYTF. The CDR3 nucleotides are TGTGCCAGTACCCAATCCCCGAAAGGGGTCTATGGCTACACCTTC. Combining the CDR3 with reference TRBV19 and TRBJ1-2 gives the whole variable domain DGGITQSPKYLFRKEGQNVTLSCEQNLNHDAMYWYRQDPGQGLRLIYYSQIVNDFQKGDIAEGYSVSREKKESFPLTVTSAQKNPTAFYLCASTQSPKGVYGYTFGSGTRLTVV.

This chain connects TRBV27 to TRBJ1-5; D not resolved. The V gene's germline CDR1 is MNHEY and CDR2 SMNVEV (reference sequence). This CDR3 has 13 amino acids. Trimming stripped 4 bases from V and 6 bases from J, with 10 bases between. For the CDR3, the DNA is TGTGCCAGCAGTTACGGAGGCTCTCAGCCCCAGCATTTT. It is translated as CASSYGGSQPQHF.

As regards this clone: One end of the junction fails to match germline, which may point to a read error. The rearrangement uses TRBV9 and TRBJ2-5, with D possibly TRBD2 on 6 matching bases. Germline V gives CDR1 SGDLS, CDR2 YYNGEE. The CDR3 length is 14 residues. CDR3 protein: CASSVEGEHVGLDF. For the CDR3, the DNA is TGTGCCAGCAGCGTAGAAGGTGAGCACGTGGGACTTGACTTC.

The chain recombines TRBV5-6 with TRBJ1-5, with a weak D call TRBD1 (6 bases). The CDR3 is 14 residues long. Trimming stripped 5 bases from V and 5 bases from J, with 14 bases between. Germline V lookup: CDR1 SGHDT, CDR2 YYEEEE. CDR3 loop: CASSYGQNDQPQHF. CDR3 coding DNA: TGTGCCAGCAGTTACGGACAGAACGATCAGCCCCAGCATTTT.

V gene TRBV29-1 combines with J gene TRBJ1-4, with D perhaps TRBD1 (5 bases). Germline CDR1 reads SQVTM; CDR2 reads ANQGSEA. The CDR3 has 14 residues. The V end lost 6 bases, the J end lost 8 bases, and 19 bases lay between the germline ends. The CDR3 DNA follows: TGCAGCGTGGACGAACGGGGGTCTGGGGAAAAACTGTTTTTT. It yields the protein CSVDERGSGEKLFF.

This chain links TRBV10-1 with TRBJ1-4; 8 bases line up with TRBD1. V was clipped by 6 bases and J by 0 bases; unmatched bases: 24. CDR1 is WNHNN and CDR2 is SYGVQD in the germline V gene (reference sequence). The CDR3 spans 22 residues. For the CDR3, the DNA is TGCGCCAGCAGGGGACGGCAGACAGGGGATTGTTCCTATTCAGCAACTAATGAAAAACTGTTTTTT. Translation: CASRGRQTGDCSYSATNEKLFF.

J is TRBJ1-5 and V is TRBV27; 8 bases match TRBD1. Germline trimming cut 3 bases from V and 5 bases from J; bases unmatched to any gene: 6. Germline CDR1 and CDR2: MNHEY and SMNVEV (reference sequence). The CDR3 loop spans 15 amino acids. DNA of the CDR3: TGTGCCAGCAGTTTTGACAGGGGAGGGGATCAGCCCCAGCATTTT. Residues: CASSFDRGGDQPQHF.